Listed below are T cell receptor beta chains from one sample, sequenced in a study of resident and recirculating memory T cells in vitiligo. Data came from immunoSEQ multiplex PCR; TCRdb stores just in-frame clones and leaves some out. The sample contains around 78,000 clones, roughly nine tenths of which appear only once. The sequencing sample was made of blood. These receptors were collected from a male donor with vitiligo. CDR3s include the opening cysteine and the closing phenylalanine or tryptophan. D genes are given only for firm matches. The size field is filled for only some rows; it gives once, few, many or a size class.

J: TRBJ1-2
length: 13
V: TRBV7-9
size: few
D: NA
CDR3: CASRLGGNYGYTF
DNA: TGTGCCAGCCGCCTCGGGGGGAACTATGGCTACACCTTC

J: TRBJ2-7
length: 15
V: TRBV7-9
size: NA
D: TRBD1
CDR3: CASSFDRDVAYEQYF
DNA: TGTGCCAGCAGCTTCGACAGGGATGTGGCCTACGAGCAGTACTTC

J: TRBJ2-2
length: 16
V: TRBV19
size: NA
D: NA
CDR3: CASSPYEAANTGELFF
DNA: TGTGCCAGTAGTCCCTATGAGGCGGCGAACACCGGGGAGCTGTTTTTT

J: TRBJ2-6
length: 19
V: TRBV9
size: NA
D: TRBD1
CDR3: CASSAHVGTGASGANVLTF
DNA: TGTGCCAGCAGCGCACACGTCGGGACAGGAGCCTCTGGGGCCAACGTCCTGACTTTC

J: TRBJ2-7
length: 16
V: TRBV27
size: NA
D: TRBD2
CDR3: CASSFSAGPRTYEQYF
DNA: TGTGCCAGCAGTTTTTCAGCGGGACCGAGGACCTACGAGCAGTACTTC

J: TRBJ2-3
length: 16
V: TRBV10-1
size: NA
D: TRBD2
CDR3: CASSDVASGPLGTQYF
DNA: TGCGCCAGCAGTGATGTGGCTAGCGGGCCACTAGGTACGCAGTATTTT

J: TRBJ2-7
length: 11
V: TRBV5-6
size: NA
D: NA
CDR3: CASSVSGEQYF
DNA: TGTGCCAGCAGCGTTAGCGGCGAGCAGTACTTC

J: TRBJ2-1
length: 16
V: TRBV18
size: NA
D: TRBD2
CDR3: CASSPSGAGGGNEQFF
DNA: TGTGCCAGCTCACCCTCGGGCGCGGGGGGAGGCAATGAGCAGTTCTTC

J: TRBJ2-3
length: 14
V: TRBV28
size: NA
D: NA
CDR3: CASSLRQPTDTQYF
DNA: TGTGCCAGCAGTTTACGACAGCCCACAGATACGCAGTATTTT

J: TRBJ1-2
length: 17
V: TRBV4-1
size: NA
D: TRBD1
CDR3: CASSQGQHRGRGYGYTF
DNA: TGCGCCAGCAGCCAAGGACAGCACAGGGGGCGAGGCTATGGCTACACCTTC

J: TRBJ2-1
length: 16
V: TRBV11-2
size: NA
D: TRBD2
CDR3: CASSLPTSGSYNEQFF
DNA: TGTGCCAGCAGCCTTCCGACTAGCGGGAGCTACAATGAGCAGTTCTTC

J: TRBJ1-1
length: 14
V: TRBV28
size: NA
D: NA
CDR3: CASSSTGLVTEAFF
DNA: TGTGCCAGCAGTTCCACAGGGCTAGTAACTGAAGCTTTCTTT

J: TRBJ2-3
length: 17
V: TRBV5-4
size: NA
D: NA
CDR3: CASSPGGTRVSTDTQYF
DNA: TGTGCCAGCAGCCCTGGCGGTACCAGGGTGAGCACAGATACGCAGTATTTT

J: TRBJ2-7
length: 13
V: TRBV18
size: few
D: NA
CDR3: CASSKRDIYEQYF
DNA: TGTGCCAGCTCAAAACGGGACATCTACGAGCAGTACTTC

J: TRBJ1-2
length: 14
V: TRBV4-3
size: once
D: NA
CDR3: CASSQRRGAWGYTF
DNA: TGCGCCAGCAGCCAACGACGGGGGGCATGGGGCTACACCTTC

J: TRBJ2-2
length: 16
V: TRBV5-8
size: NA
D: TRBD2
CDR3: CASSSGLGANTGELFF
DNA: TGTGCCAGCAGCTCGGGACTAGGAGCGAACACCGGGGAGCTGTTTTTT

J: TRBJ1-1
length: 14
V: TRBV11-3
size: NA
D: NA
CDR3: CASSPSRRPTEAFF
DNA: TGTGCCAGCAGCCCGAGTAGGAGACCCACTGAAGCTTTCTTT

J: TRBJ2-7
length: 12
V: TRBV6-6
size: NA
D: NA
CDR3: CASATGFWGQYF
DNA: TGTGCCAGCGCGACAGGTTTCTGGGGGCAGTACTTC

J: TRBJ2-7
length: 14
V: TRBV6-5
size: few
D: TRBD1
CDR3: CASSRTGATYEQYF
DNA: TGTGCCAGCAGTAGAACAGGGGCCACTTACGAGCAGTACTTC

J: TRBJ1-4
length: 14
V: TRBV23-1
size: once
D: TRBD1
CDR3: CAKDRQGGSEKLFF
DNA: TGCGCCAAGGATCGACAGGGGGGAAGTGAAAAACTGTTTTTT

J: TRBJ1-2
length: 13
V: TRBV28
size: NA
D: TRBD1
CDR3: CATADRADYGYTF
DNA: TGTGCCACCGCGGACAGGGCGGACTATGGCTACACCTTC

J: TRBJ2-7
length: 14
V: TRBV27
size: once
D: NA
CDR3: CASRTRAGSAEQYF
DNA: TGTGCCAGCAGGACCCGAGCGGGCTCCGCCGAGCAGTACTTC

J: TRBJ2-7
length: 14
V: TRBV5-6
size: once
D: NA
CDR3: CASSVAEASYEQYF
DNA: TGTGCCAGCAGTGTCGCCGAGGCCTCCTACGAGCAGTACTTC

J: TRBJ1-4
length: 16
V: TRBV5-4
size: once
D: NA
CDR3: CASSLGGGRTNEKLFF
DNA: TGTGCCAGCAGCTTGGGGGGGGGCAGGACTAATGAAAAACTGTTTTTT

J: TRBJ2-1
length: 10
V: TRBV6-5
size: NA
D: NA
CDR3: CATGGDEQFF
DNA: TGTGCCACTGGGGGCGATGAGCAGTTCTTC

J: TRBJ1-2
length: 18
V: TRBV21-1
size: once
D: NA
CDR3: CASSPHLRPGTGVDGYTF
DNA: TGTGCCAGCAGCCCTCACCTGCGCCCCGGGACAGGGGTCGATGGCTACACCTTC

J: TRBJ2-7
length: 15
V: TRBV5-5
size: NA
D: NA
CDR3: CASSLGTLPPYEQYF
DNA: TGTGCCAGCAGCTTGGGGACACTCCCTCCCTACGAGCAGTACTTC

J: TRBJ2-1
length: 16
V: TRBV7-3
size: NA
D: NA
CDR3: CASSLEPDSSYNEQFF
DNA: TGTGCCAGCAGCTTAGAACCGGACAGCTCCTACAATGAGCAGTTCTTC

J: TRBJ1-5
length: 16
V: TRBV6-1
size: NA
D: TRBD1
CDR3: CASSDPDREGNQPQHF
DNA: TGTGCCAGCAGTGACCCGGACAGGGAGGGCAATCAGCCCCAGCATTTT

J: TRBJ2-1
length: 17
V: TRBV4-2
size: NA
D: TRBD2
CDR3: CASSTGGTSGRNNEQFF
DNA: TGTGCCAGCAGCACCGGAGGGACTAGCGGGAGAAACAATGAGCAGTTCTTC

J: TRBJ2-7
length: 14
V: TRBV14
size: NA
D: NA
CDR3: CASSQGGRVYEQYF
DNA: TGTGCCAGCAGCCAAGGAGGCAGAGTCTACGAGCAGTACTTC

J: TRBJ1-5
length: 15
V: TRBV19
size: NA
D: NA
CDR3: CASSNPSGGWQPQHF
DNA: TGTGCCAGTAGTAACCCTTCCGGGGGATGGCAGCCCCAGCATTTT

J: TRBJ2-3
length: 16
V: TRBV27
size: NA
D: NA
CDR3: CASSLWGGASTDTQYF
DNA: TGTGCCAGCAGTTTATGGGGGGGGGCTAGCACAGATACGCAGTATTTT

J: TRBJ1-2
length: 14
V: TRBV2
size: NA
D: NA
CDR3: CASPPLDTEYGYTF
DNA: TGTGCCAGCCCTCCCCTTGATACAGAGTATGGCTACACCTTC

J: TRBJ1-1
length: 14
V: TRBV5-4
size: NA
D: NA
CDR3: CASSLGTGGTEAFF
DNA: TGTGCCAGCAGCTTGGGCACGGGGGGCACTGAAGCTTTCTTT

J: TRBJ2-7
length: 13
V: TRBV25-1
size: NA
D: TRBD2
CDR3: CASSTGTSYEQYF
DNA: TGTGCCAGCAGCACCGGGACTAGCTACGAGCAGTACTTC

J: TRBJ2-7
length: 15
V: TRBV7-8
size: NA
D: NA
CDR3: CASSLRPGLAYEQYF
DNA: TGTGCCAGCAGCTTAAGACCGGGACTGGCCTACGAGCAGTACTTC

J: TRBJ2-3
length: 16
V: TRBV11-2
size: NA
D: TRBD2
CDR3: CASSSLSGRRADTQYF
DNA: TGTGCCAGCAGCTCACTAAGCGGGAGACGGGCAGATACGCAGTATTTT

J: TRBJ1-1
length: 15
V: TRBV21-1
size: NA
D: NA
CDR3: CASSPVRGGNTEAFF
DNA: TGTGCCAGCAGCCCTGTAAGGGGGGGCAACACTGAAGCTTTCTTT

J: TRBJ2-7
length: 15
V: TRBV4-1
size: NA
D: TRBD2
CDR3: CASSQEPGLAREQYF
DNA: TGCGCCAGCAGCCAGGAACCGGGACTAGCACGGGAGCAGTACTTC

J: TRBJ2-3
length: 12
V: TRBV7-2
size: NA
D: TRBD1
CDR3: CASSGDRHTQYF
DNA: TGTGCCAGCAGCGGGGACAGACATACGCAGTATTTT

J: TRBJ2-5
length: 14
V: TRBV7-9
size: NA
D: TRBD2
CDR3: CASSLLAGGGTQYF
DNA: TGTGCCAGCAGCTTGCTAGCGGGAGGGGGGACCCAGTACTTC

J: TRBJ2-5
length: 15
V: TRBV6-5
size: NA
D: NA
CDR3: CASSYSRWGHGTQYF
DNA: TGTGCCAGCAGTTACTCGCGATGGGGGCATGGGACCCAGTACTTC

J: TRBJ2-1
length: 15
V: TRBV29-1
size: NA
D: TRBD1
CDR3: CSVIPGTGTLSEQFF
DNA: TGCAGCGTCATCCCCGGGACAGGGACCTTGAGTGAGCAGTTCTTC

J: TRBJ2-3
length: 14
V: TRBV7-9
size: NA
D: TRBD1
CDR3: CASSSWTGGDTQYF
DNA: TGTGCCAGCAGCTCCTGGACAGGGGGGGATACGCAGTATTTT

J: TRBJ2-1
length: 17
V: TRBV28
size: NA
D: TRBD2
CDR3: CASTPRTSGSSYNEQFF
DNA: TGTGCCAGCACACCCAGGACTAGCGGCAGCTCCTACAATGAGCAGTTCTTC

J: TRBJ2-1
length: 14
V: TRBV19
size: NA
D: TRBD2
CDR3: CASSGLAGDFEQFF
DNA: TGTGCCAGTTCGGGACTAGCGGGAGATTTTGAGCAGTTCTTC

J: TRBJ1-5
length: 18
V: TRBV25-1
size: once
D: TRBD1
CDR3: CASSEWRGQGLSNQPQHF
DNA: TGTGCCAGCAGTGAATGGAGGGGGCAGGGGTTAAGCAATCAGCCCCAGCATTTT

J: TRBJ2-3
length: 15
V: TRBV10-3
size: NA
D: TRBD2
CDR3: CAIRTSGSDTDTQYF
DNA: TGTGCCATCAGGACTAGCGGGAGCGACACAGATACGCAGTATTTT

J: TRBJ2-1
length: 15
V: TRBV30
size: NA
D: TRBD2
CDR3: CAWSVAGGPYNEQFF
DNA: TGTGCCTGGAGTGTAGCGGGAGGGCCTTACAATGAGCAGTTCTTC

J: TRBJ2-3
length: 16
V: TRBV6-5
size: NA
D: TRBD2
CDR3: CASSYFGLGYRDTQYF
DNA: TGTGCCAGCAGTTACTTTGGACTAGGTTATCGAGATACGCAGTATTTT

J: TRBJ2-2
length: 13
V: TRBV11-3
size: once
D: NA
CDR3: CASSLGVRGELFF
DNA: TGTGCCAGCAGCTTAGGAGTTCGCGGGGAGCTGTTTTTT

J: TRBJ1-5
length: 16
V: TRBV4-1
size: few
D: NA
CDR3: CASSQGAPGGYQPQHF
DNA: TGCGCCAGCAGCCAAGGAGCCCCCGGGGGTTATCAGCCCCAGCATTTT